A single sample gave rise to the 13 T cell receptor beta chains below, sequenced in a study of CD8 T cells in Susac syndrome. RNA was extracted with the RNeasy kit, and a quantity of roughly 0.5 to 1 ug was reverse transcribed using random hexamers. TCRdb passed the immunoSEQ multiplex PCR reads through MiXCR, listing each CDR3 protein once. The data show around 180,000 distinct CDR3 sequences, approximately 94% seen once. Sequenced material: CD4+ T cells from PBMCs. These TCRs come from a human donor with Susac syndrome.

The chain employs TRBV29-1 and TRBJ2-3, with 7 bases identical to TRBD1. The CDR3 is 15 residues long. V dropped 7 bases and J dropped 3; count of bases not matched to a gene: 13. Per germline, CDR1 SQVTM and CDR2 ANQGSEA. Written as DNA, the CDR3 is TGCAGCGCCCGACGACAGGGAACGGGGACAGATACGCAGTATTTT. It codes for CSARRQGTGTDTQYF.

V is TRBV2 and J is TRBJ2-2; 7 bases line up with TRBD2. This CDR3 contains 13 residues. The germline CDR1 and CDR2 sequences are SNHLY and FYNNEI. V shed 8 bases, J shed 6 bases, and the junction held 6 bases outside the gene matches. The DNA for the CDR3 is TGTGCCAGCTTACTGGGGGGGGCCGGGGAGCTGTTTTTT. It yields the protein CASLLGGAGELFF.

The V gene is TRBV3-1, the J gene TRBJ2-5; TRBD1 agrees at 8 bases. The CDR3 extends over 16 amino acids. Germline V gene lookup returns CDR1 LGHDT and CDR2 YNNKEL (reference sequence). V was pared by 6 bases and J by 0 bases, with 9 bases of the junction left unmatched. The DNA for the CDR3 is TGTGCCAGCAGACTCCGGGACAGGAGGGACCAAGAGACCCAGTACTTC. It yields the protein CASRLRDRRDQETQYF.

This chain links TRBV3-1 with TRBJ2-5, with 7 bases identical to TRBD2. The CDR3 contains 14 residues. Germline V gene lookup returns CDR1 LGHDT and CDR2 YNNKEL (reference sequence). Trimming cost V 4 bases and J 4 bases; bases outside gene matches: 6. CDR3 sequence: CASSLEAGTETQYF. CDR3 nucleotide sequence: TGTGCCAGCAGCCTAGAAGCGGGGACAGAGACCCAGTACTTC.

The V call is TRBV1, the J call TRBJ1-2; the table's D call, TRBD1, was not checked against the DNA. TRBV1 is a documented pseudogene. There are 18 residues in the CDR3. This CDR3 reads CTSTLDVGRAIINYGYTF. Written as DNA, the CDR3 is TGCACCAGCACCTTAGACGTGGGGCGCGCGATTATCAACTATGGCTACACCTTC.

This chain uses TRBV2 with TRBJ2-1; the D gene is possibly TRBD2 (7 bases). This CDR3 spans 14 amino acids. Germline assignment: CDR1 SNHLY and CDR2 FYNNEI. The V end was cut by 10 bases, the J end by 7 bases, with 20 bases between. The DNA for the CDR3 is TGTGCCACCCAGACGAAGGGGGGGCGTAATGAGCAGTTCTTC. It codes for CATQTKGGRNEQFF.

The gene calls are TRBV7-2 and TRBJ2-4; 12 bases map to TRBD2. The V and J ends lost 4 bases and 1 base, in that order; junction bases with no gene match: 2. Germline loops: CDR1 SGHTA, CDR2 FQGNSA. This CDR3 contains 16 residues. CDR3 region: CASSSTSGGAKNIQYF. In nucleotides, the CDR3 is TGTGCCAGCAGCTCTACTAGCGGGGGGGCCAAAAACATTCAGTACTTC.

The chain couples TRBV2 to TRBJ2-1; D gene uncertain. This CDR3 contains 12 residues. CDR1 SNHLY and CDR2 FYNNEI come from the germline V gene. Trimming stripped 6 bases from V and 6 bases from J, with 9 bases between. This CDR3 is CASSGPGNEQFF. For the CDR3, the DNA is TGTGCCAGCAGCGGCCCCGGCAATGAGCAGTTCTTC.

The chain couples TRBV3-1 to TRBJ2-1; D remains ambiguous. This CDR3 has 12 amino acids. The V end lost 1 base, the J end lost 7 bases, and 5 bases lay between the germline ends. Per the germline V gene, CDR1 is LGHDT and CDR2 is YNNKEL (reference sequence). CDR3 region: CASSQVGNEQFF. DNA for the CDR3: TGTGCCAGCAGCCAAGTAGGTAATGAGCAGTTCTTC.

CDR3 sequence (DNA): TGTGCCAGCAGCTTAAATCATATATTGGGAGGCTACACCTTC. Translated: CASSLNHILGGYTF. The rearrangement links TRBV7-2 to TRBJ1-2, with D uncertain. With 2 bases removed from V and 8 bases from J, the gap between germline ends came to 15 bases. CDR1 is SGHTA, CDR2 FQGNSA, per germline. CDR3 length: 14 residues.

V gene TRBV4-3 combines with J gene TRBJ1-4; 11 bases line up with TRBD1. CDR1 is LGHNA and CDR2 is YSLEER in the germline V gene. The CDR3 extends over 14 amino acids. The V gene end was trimmed by 4 bases and the J gene end by 8 bases; junction bases not matched to a gene: 3. CDR3 in DNA: TGCGCCAGCAGCCCGGGACAGGGGGGCGAAAAACTGTTTTTT. Its protein product is CASSPGQGGEKLFF.

The chain carries TRBV30 and TRBJ1-6; perhaps TRBD1 as D (5 bases). In germline, CDR1 is GTSNPN, CDR2 SVGIG (reference sequence). The length of the CDR3 is 15 residues. Trimming removed 0 bases at V and 6 bases at J, with 12 bases between. CDR3 in DNA: TGTGCCTGGAGTGTACTCAGGGCGGGTAATTCACCCCTCCACTTT. Amino acids: CAWSVLRAGNSPLHF.

This rearrangement joins TRBV30 to TRBJ2-1, with 8 positions matching TRBD2. V was pared by 3 bases and J by 8 bases, with 18 bases of the junction left unmatched. The CDR3 extends over 17 amino acids. The germline V gene has CDR1 GTSNPN and CDR2 SVGIG (reference sequence). The CDR3 loop reads CAWRPRPSGLVLDEQFF. CDR3 in DNA: TGTGCCTGGAGGCCCAGGCCATCGGGACTAGTACTCGATGAGCAGTTCTTC.